The rows below give T cell receptor beta chains drawn from one sample of a study of T cells in Graves' hyperthyroidism and ophthalmopathy. TCRdb used MiXCR to reprocess the multiplex PCR reads, holding one entry per CDR3 protein. The sample lists approximately 200,000 distinct CDR3 sequences, around 18% occurring once. The sequenced sample was blood. These receptors came from a man aged 35-49 years with Graves' hyperthyroidism. CDR3s include the opening cysteine and the closing phenylalanine or tryptophan. The D gene is left open where the match is weak. Clone sizes are given selectively: once, few, many, or a class where the clone is expanded.

CDR3 DNA: TGTGCCAGCAGCCAATACAACGGAAACACCATATATTTT; CDR3 protein: CASSQYNGNTIYF; V gene: TRBV3-1; clone size: few; D gene: -; J gene: TRBJ1-3
CDR3 DNA: TGTGCCAGCAGCCCCCGGCTGGATTCACCCCTCCACTTT; CDR3 protein: CASSPRLDSPLHF; V gene: TRBV2; clone size: many; D gene: -; J gene: TRBJ1-6
CDR3 DNA: TGCGCCAGCAGCCAGGACTACACTAGCGGGGTGTGGAATGAGCAGTTCTTC; CDR3 protein: CASSQDYTSGVWNEQFF; V gene: TRBV4-3; clone size: -; D gene: TRBD2; J gene: TRBJ2-1
CDR3 DNA: TGCAGTGCTAGTGGTGAAGCGGAGCAGGGGAGCTCCTACAATGAGCAGTTCTTC; CDR3 protein: CSASGEAEQGSSYNEQFF; V gene: TRBV20-1; clone size: few; D gene: -; J gene: TRBJ2-1
CDR3 DNA: TGCAGTGCTATGCGCGGGACTGAAGCTTTCTTT; CDR3 protein: CSAMRGTEAFF; V gene: TRBV20-1; clone size: many; D gene: -; J gene: TRBJ1-1
CDR3 DNA: TGTGCCAGCAGCCCCCCTGGGACTTCCTCCCGTGGTAATGAGCAGTTCTTC; CDR3 protein: CASSPPGTSSRGNEQFF; V gene: TRBV7-9; clone size: many; D gene: -; J gene: TRBJ2-1
CDR3 DNA: TGCGCCAGCAGCTTAATAGCGGGGGGCCGAACAGATACGCAGTATTTT; CDR3 protein: CASSLIAGGRTDTQYF; V gene: TRBV5-1; clone size: many; D gene: TRBD2; J gene: TRBJ2-3
CDR3 DNA: TGCAGTGCTAGATTAGGCCTAGCGGGGTTTGCAGATACGCAGTATTTT; CDR3 protein: CSARLGLAGFADTQYF; V gene: TRBV20-1; clone size: many; D gene: TRBD2; J gene: TRBJ2-3
CDR3 DNA: TGTGCCAGCAGCTTCCAGGGGCAGGCCAAAAACATTCAGTACTTC; CDR3 protein: CASSFQGQAKNIQYF; V gene: TRBV7-3; clone size: many; D gene: -; J gene: TRBJ2-4
CDR3 DNA: TGCAGTGCTAGTGGGACAGGGGGCAACAAGGTCGATTCACCCCTCCACTTT; CDR3 protein: CSASGTGGNKVDSPLHF; V gene: TRBV20-1; clone size: many; D gene: TRBD1; J gene: TRBJ1-6
CDR3 DNA: TGTGCCAGCGGCGAAAGCTATAATTCACCCCTCCACTTT; CDR3 protein: CASGESYNSPLHF; V gene: TRBV7-3; clone size: once; D gene: -; J gene: TRBJ1-6
CDR3 DNA: TGTGCTAGTGGTTTATCGGAGACCCAGTACTTC; CDR3 protein: CASGLSETQYF; V gene: TRBV12-5; clone size: many; D gene: -; J gene: TRBJ2-5
CDR3 DNA: TGCAGTGCTAGGCCGCCCAGGGGGGAGGACACTGAAGCTTTCTTT; CDR3 protein: CSARPPRGEDTEAFF; V gene: TRBV20-1; clone size: many; D gene: TRBD1; J gene: TRBJ1-1
CDR3 DNA: TGTGCCAGCAGCACACAGGGGGTTTCAGATACGCAGTATTTT; CDR3 protein: CASSTQGVSDTQYF; V gene: TRBV7-2; clone size: many; D gene: TRBD1; J gene: TRBJ2-3
CDR3 DNA: TGTGCCAGCACCTGGAGGGGCAGAAGGAGCAATCAGCCCCAGCATTTT; CDR3 protein: CASTWRGRRSNQPQHF; V gene: TRBV5-6; clone size: few; D gene: -; J gene: TRBJ1-5
CDR3 DNA: TGTGCCACCAGCAGGGGTGGACAGGGGTACGAGCAGTACTTC; CDR3 protein: CATSRGGQGYEQYF; V gene: TRBV15; clone size: -; D gene: TRBD1; J gene: TRBJ2-7
CDR3 DNA: TGTGCCAGCAGCTCGGACAGGGAGGCCCAGCCCCAGCATTTT; CDR3 protein: CASSSDREAQPQHF; V gene: TRBV5-5; clone size: -; D gene: TRBD1; J gene: TRBJ1-5
CDR3 DNA: TGTGCCAGCAGCTTACCAGGAAAATTATCATTTGGGGCCAGCGTCCTGACTTTC; CDR3 protein: CASSLPGKLSFGASVLTF; V gene: TRBV7-3; clone size: -; D gene: -; J gene: TRBJ2-6
CDR3 DNA: TGTGCCAGCACCATAGGAGGCAACTATGGCTACACCTTC; CDR3 protein: CASTIGGNYGYTF; V gene: TRBV7-9; clone size: many; D gene: -; J gene: TRBJ1-2
CDR3 DNA: TGTGCCATCAGTGGGCAAGTTTTGTCCACAGATACGCAGTATTTT; CDR3 protein: CAISGQVLSTDTQYF; V gene: TRBV10-3; clone size: many; D gene: -; J gene: TRBJ2-3
CDR3 DNA: TGCAGTGCTAACCCGGGACCTAGGGATGGCACAGATACGCAGTATTTT; CDR3 protein: CSANPGPRDGTDTQYF; V gene: TRBV20-1; clone size: many; D gene: -; J gene: TRBJ2-3
CDR3 DNA: TGCAGTGCTAGCAAGAGTCGTACTAGTCCCGGGGAGCTGTTTTTT; CDR3 protein: CSASKSRTSPGELFF; V gene: TRBV20-1; clone size: many; D gene: -; J gene: TRBJ2-2
CDR3 DNA: TGTGCCACCAGCAGAGGACAGACTAACTATGGCTACACCTTC; CDR3 protein: CATSRGQTNYGYTF; V gene: TRBV15; clone size: many; D gene: -; J gene: TRBJ1-2
CDR3 DNA: TGCGCCAGCAGCCTCCGAGCGGGGGGGCCGGGAGATACGCAGTATTTT; CDR3 protein: CASSLRAGGPGDTQYF; V gene: TRBV5-1; clone size: many; D gene: TRBD2; J gene: TRBJ2-3
CDR3 DNA: TGTGCCAGCAGTGACCGGGGGGACGCGGAGACCCAGTACTTC; CDR3 protein: CASSDRGDAETQYF; V gene: TRBV2; clone size: many; D gene: TRBD2; J gene: TRBJ2-5
CDR3 DNA: TGCAGTGCTAGCCAACGGGACCAAGAGACCCAGTACTTC; CDR3 protein: CSASQRDQETQYF; V gene: TRBV20-1; clone size: many; D gene: -; J gene: TRBJ2-5
CDR3 DNA: TGTGCCAGCAGGAAACAAGACGGGGCGGCTTCACCCCTCCACTTT; CDR3 protein: CASRKQDGAASPLHF; V gene: TRBV12-3/TRBV12-4; clone size: many; D gene: -; J gene: TRBJ1-6
CDR3 DNA: TGTGCCAGCAGCTTAAGGGGGCGGGGTGAAGCTTTCTTT; CDR3 protein: CASSLRGRGEAFF; V gene: TRBV13; clone size: -; D gene: TRBD1; J gene: TRBJ1-1
CDR3 DNA: TGTGCCAGCAGTTTGACAGGGTCTGAAAAACTGTTTTTT; CDR3 protein: CASSLTGSEKLFF; V gene: TRBV2; clone size: many; D gene: TRBD1; J gene: TRBJ1-4
CDR3 DNA: TGTGCCAGCAGTTTTGGTGCTAGCGGGGGCTACGAGCAGTACTTC; CDR3 protein: CASSFGASGGYEQYF; V gene: TRBV12-3/TRBV12-4; clone size: many; D gene: TRBD2; J gene: TRBJ2-7
CDR3 DNA: TGTGCCAGCAGTGGGACAGGTTCGTCTAGGGGCTACACCTTC; CDR3 protein: CASSGTGSSRGYTF; V gene: TRBV25-1; clone size: few; D gene: TRBD1; J gene: TRBJ1-2
CDR3 DNA: TGCGCCAGCAGCTGGCAACCGGGACCCGGGCCTGGGTGGGCCAACGTCCTGACTTTC; CDR3 protein: CASSWQPGPGPGWANVLTF; V gene: TRBV5-1; clone size: -; D gene: -; J gene: TRBJ2-6
CDR3 DNA: TGTGCCAGCAGTGAACAGTCTAGCGGGGGGTATGGAGATACGCAGTATTTT; CDR3 protein: CASSEQSSGGYGDTQYF; V gene: TRBV6-1; clone size: -; D gene: TRBD2; J gene: TRBJ2-3
CDR3 DNA: TGCAGTGCACAAGCAGGGGGCGCGTTCGGTTTCGGAGCTTTCTTT; CDR3 protein: CSAQAGGAFGFGAFF; V gene: TRBV20-1; clone size: -; D gene: TRBD1; J gene: TRBJ1-1
CDR3 DNA: TGTGCCAGCAGGGGGCAGGGGTTGAAAGCTTTCTTT; CDR3 protein: CASRGQGLKAFF; V gene: TRBV7-8; clone size: many; D gene: -; J gene: TRBJ1-1
CDR3 DNA: TGTGCCAGCAGCCAGACTACCGGGGAGCTGTTTTTT; CDR3 protein: CASSQTTGELFF; V gene: TRBV3-1; clone size: few; D gene: -; J gene: TRBJ2-2
CDR3 DNA: TGTGCCAGCAGGGGGACAGCATCCTACGAGCAGTACTTC; CDR3 protein: CASRGTASYEQYF; V gene: TRBV6-1; clone size: -; D gene: TRBD1; J gene: TRBJ2-7
CDR3 DNA: TGTGCCAGCAGCTTGGAGGGGAGGGATCAGCCCCAGCATTTT; CDR3 protein: CASSLEGRDQPQHF; V gene: TRBV5-8; clone size: many; D gene: -; J gene: TRBJ1-5
CDR3 DNA: TGTGCCAGCAGCCAAGTAAGCGGGAACTACGAGCAGTACTTC; CDR3 protein: CASSQVSGNYEQYF; V gene: TRBV3-1; clone size: -; D gene: TRBD2; J gene: TRBJ2-7
CDR3 DNA: TGTGCCAGCAGTGTCCGGGACGGTTCCTACGAGCAGTACTTC; CDR3 protein: CASSVRDGSYEQYF; V gene: TRBV2; clone size: -; D gene: -; J gene: TRBJ2-7
CDR3 DNA: TGTGCCAGCAGCAGTACCGGGACAGGGGGCTCTGGAAACACCATATATTTT; CDR3 protein: CASSSTGTGGSGNTIYF; V gene: TRBV13; clone size: -; D gene: TRBD1; J gene: TRBJ1-3
CDR3 DNA: TGTGCCACCGCGGGGGCCAGTCCCACAGATACGCAGTATTTT; CDR3 protein: CATAGASPTDTQYF; V gene: TRBV2; clone size: many; D gene: -; J gene: TRBJ2-3
CDR3 DNA: TGTGCTAGCAGCTTAGCGGGGGGGCCCAGCCACAATGAGCAGTTCTTC; CDR3 protein: CASSLAGGPSHNEQFF; V gene: TRBV7-7; clone size: many; D gene: TRBD2; J gene: TRBJ2-1
CDR3 DNA: TGTGCCACCAGCAGAGATTTAGGTAATGCCCGTGAGCAGTACTTC; CDR3 protein: CATSRDLGNAREQYF; V gene: TRBV15; clone size: -; D gene: -; J gene: TRBJ2-7
CDR3 DNA: TGTGCCAGCAGCCAAAGCGTGAACACTGAAGCTTTCTTT; CDR3 protein: CASSQSVNTEAFF; V gene: TRBV7-2; clone size: many; D gene: -; J gene: TRBJ1-1
CDR3 DNA: TGTGCCAGCAGCGCAAGGAGCATCTTGGGGACAGATACGCAGTATTTT; CDR3 protein: CASSARSILGTDTQYF; V gene: TRBV9; clone size: -; D gene: -; J gene: TRBJ2-3
CDR3 DNA: TGCAGTGCCGGGGGACTGTCAGTGCAGTACTTC; CDR3 protein: CSAGGLSVQYF; V gene: TRBV20-1; clone size: many; D gene: -; J gene: TRBJ2-7
CDR3 DNA: TGTGCCAGCAGCTTGGGGAGGAGGGGCCCAGGCATGAACACTGAAGCTTTCTTT; CDR3 protein: CASSLGRRGPGMNTEAFF; V gene: TRBV5-8; clone size: many; D gene: -; J gene: TRBJ1-1